This TCR beta chain was sequenced during a study of T cells in tumors after PD-1 blockade. The assay was immunoSEQ multiplex PCR, and TCRdb's table has in-frame clones only and misses some. The sample consists of around 60,000 clones, over 75% of them appearing once. This sequence originates from a human donor with basal cell carcinoma. The starting material was PBMCs, obtained before anti-PD-1 treatment.

CDR3: CASSSKQFEKLFF. The CDR3 DNA reads TGTGCCAGCAGCAGCAAGCAATTTGAAAAACTGTTTTTT. The chain joins TRBV7-2 to TRBJ1-4; unclear D gene. This CDR3 contains 13 residues. V was trimmed by 5 bases and J by 7 bases, leaving 11 bases between them. Germline-derived CDR1 and CDR2 are SGHTA and FQGNSA.